Listed below are T cell receptor beta chains from one sample, sequenced in a study of T cells after yellow fever vaccination. TCRdb processed the 5' RACE reads anew with MiXCR; each CDR3 protein has one entry. The repertoire holds 610,000 or so distinct CDR3 sequences, with roughly 12% as singletons. The input for sequencing was PBMCs, taken on the day of the yellow fever booster vaccination. These receptors were collected from a young man who received the YFV17D yellow fever vaccine. Both conserved end residues are trimmed from each CDR3.

ASSLAAGSTDTQY TRBJ2-3 TRBV7-6
ASSLHQLAGVITGEQF TRBJ2-2 TRBV7-8
ASSFIAGETQY TRBJ2-5 TRBV5-6
ASSESRGPGATGELF TRBJ2-2 TRBV10-1
ASSTGQVYGYT TRBJ1-2 TRBV5-1
ASSSPLGDEQY TRBJ2-7 TRBV27
ASSSTGTGVYSNQPQH TRBJ1-5 TRBV11-2
ASSQTTSGRETQY TRBJ2-5 TRBV5-4
ASSLVPGLATNEQF TRBJ2-1 TRBV7-2
ASSQQGEVEQY TRBJ2-7 TRBV3-1
ASAMTSGTRQETQY TRBJ2-5 TRBV5-1
ASSAQGQGIRNEQY TRBJ2-7 TRBV5-1
SVVPNHLTEQY TRBJ2-7 TRBV29-1
SASGLNTGELF TRBJ2-2 TRBV20-1
ASSQASNTGELF TRBJ2-2 TRBV3-1
ATSGRGRNQPQH TRBJ1-5 TRBV15
ASSEGQDVSYEQY TRBJ2-7 TRBV9
ASSSSAILGGQF TRBJ2-1 TRBV5-1
ASSIGSFNNEQF TRBJ2-1 TRBV12-3/TRBV12-4
ASSRFVGQGNNEQF TRBJ2-1 TRBV6-1
SAGRTGGVETQY TRBJ2-5 TRBV20-1
ASSRGLAGGRSTDTQY TRBJ2-3 TRBV3-1
ASSDGTSGTTGELF TRBJ2-2 TRBV7-2
ASSSDGQETQY TRBJ2-5 TRBV7-2
ASSPLIGGGPSVEQY TRBJ2-7 TRBV28
ASSPSLALAKNIQY TRBJ2-4 TRBV7-2
ASSGTGGETQY TRBJ2-5 TRBV5-1
SANAGYTEAF TRBJ1-1 TRBV20-1
ASSQPSSGGTDTQY TRBJ2-3 TRBV11-3
ASSPWDRGDNEQF TRBJ2-1 TRBV4-3
SVVQGDEKLF TRBJ1-4 TRBV29-1
SARHSGSSEQY TRBJ2-7 TRBV20-1
ASSTSGAGANVLT TRBJ2-6 TRBV7-9
ASSPGPLQY TRBJ2-5 TRBV7-2
ASGLRTQNTGELF TRBJ2-2 TRBV7-2
ASSGGGASRRAF TRBJ1-1 TRBV6-1
ASSLEANYGYT TRBJ1-2 TRBV5-5
ASRVSGGPYEQY TRBJ2-7 TRBV7-2
ASSSRDISYNEQF TRBJ2-1 TRBV7-6